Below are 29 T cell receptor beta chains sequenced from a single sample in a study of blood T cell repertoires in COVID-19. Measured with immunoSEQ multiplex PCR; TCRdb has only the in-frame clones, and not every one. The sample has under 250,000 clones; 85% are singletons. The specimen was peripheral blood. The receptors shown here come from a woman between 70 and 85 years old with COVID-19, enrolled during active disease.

The CDR3 region is CASGQGAGQPQHF. The CDR3 DNA is TGTGCCAGCGGCCAGGGGGCTGGGCAGCCCCAGCATTTT. The gene calls are TRBV11-1 and TRBJ1-5; the match to TRBD1 covers 8 bases. Germline trimming cut 8 bases from V and 7 bases from J; bases unmatched to any gene: 7. The CDR3 length is 13 residues. Germline CDR1 is SGHAT and CDR2 is FQDESV (reference sequence).

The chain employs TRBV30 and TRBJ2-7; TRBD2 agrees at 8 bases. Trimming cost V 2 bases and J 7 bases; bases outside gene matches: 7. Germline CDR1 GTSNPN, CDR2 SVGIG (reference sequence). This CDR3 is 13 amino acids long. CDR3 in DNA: TGTGCCTGGAGTACTCGACTAGCGAGGGAGCAGTACTTC. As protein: CAWSTRLAREQYF.

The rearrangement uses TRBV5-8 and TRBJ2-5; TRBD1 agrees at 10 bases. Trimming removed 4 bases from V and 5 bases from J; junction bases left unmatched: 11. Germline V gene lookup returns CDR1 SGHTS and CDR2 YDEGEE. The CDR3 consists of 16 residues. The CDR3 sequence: CASSVSRDRGRETQYF. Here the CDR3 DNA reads TGTGCCAGCAGCGTATCCCGGGACAGGGGTCGGGAGACCCAGTACTTC.

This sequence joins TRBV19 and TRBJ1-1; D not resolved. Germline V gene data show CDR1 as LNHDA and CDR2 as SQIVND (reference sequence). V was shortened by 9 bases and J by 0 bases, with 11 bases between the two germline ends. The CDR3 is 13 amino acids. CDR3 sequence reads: CASERTLNTEAFF. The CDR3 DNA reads TGTGCCAGCGAGCGAACCTTGAACACTGAAGCTTTCTTT.

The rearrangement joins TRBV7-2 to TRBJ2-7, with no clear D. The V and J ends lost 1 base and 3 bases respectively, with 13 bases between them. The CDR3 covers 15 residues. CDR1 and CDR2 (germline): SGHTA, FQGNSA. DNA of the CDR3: TGTGCCAGCAGCTTAGACGAGAACAGAATCTACGAGCAGTACTTC. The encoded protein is CASSLDENRIYEQYF. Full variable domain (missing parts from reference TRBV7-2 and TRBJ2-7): GAGVSQSPSNKVTEKGKDVELRCDPISGHTALYWYRQSLGQGLEFLIYFQGNSAPDKSGLPSDRFSAERTGGSVSTLTIQRTQQEDSAVYLCASSLDENRIYEQYFGPGTRLTVT.

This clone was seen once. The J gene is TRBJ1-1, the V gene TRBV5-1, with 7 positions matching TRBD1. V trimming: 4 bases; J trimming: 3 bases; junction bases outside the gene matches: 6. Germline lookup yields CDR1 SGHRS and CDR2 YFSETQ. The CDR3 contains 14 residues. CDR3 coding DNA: TGCGCCAGCAGCCTGTGGACAGGCTACACTGAAGCTTTCTTT. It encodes CASSLWTGYTEAFF.

The CDR3 protein is CASSFRTSGKNTGELFF. Here the CDR3 DNA reads TGTGCCAGCAGCTTTAGGACTAGCGGGAAGAACACCGGGGAGCTGTTTTTT. J is TRBJ2-2 and V is TRBV11-3; 12 nucleotides match TRBD2. Per germline, CDR1 SGHNT and CDR2 YENEEA. V trimming: 3 bases; J trimming: 1 base; junction bases outside the gene matches: 3. The CDR3 loop spans 17 amino acids.

CDR3 bases: TGTGCCAGCAGCGCAGAGGGGCGGGATAGGGATACGCAGTATTTT. As protein: CASSAEGRDRDTQYF. The V and J genes are TRBV9 and TRBJ2-3, with D perhaps TRBD2 (6 bases). V was shortened by 3 bases and J by 6 bases, with 17 bases between the two germline ends. Germline CDR1 and CDR2: SGDLS and YYNGEE. The CDR3 is 15 residues long.

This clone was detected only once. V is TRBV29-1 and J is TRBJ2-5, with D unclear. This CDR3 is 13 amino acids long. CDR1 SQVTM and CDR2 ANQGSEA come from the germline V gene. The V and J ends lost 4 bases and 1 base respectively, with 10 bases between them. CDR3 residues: CSVVGGFQETQYF. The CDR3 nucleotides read TGCAGCGTTGTAGGCGGCTTCCAAGAGACCCAGTACTTC.

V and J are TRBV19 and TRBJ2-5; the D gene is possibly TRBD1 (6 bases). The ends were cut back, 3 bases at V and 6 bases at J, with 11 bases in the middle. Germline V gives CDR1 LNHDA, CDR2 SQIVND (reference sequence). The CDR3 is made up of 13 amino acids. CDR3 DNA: TGTGCCAGTAGTATTCAGGGGATACAGACCCAGTACTTC. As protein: CASSIQGIQTQYF.

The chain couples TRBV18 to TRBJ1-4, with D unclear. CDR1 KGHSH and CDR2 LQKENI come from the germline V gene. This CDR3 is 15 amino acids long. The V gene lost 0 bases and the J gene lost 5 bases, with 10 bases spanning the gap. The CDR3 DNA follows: TGTGCCAGCTCACCACCGGGAGGGATGAATGAAAAACTGTTTTTT. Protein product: CASSPPGGMNEKLFF. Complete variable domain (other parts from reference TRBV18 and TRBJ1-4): NAGVMQNPRHLVRRRGQEARLRCSPMKGHSHVYWYRQLPEEGLKFMVYLQKENIIDESGMPKERFSAEFPKEGPSILRIQQVVRGDSAAYFCASSPPGGMNEKLFFGSGTQLSVL.

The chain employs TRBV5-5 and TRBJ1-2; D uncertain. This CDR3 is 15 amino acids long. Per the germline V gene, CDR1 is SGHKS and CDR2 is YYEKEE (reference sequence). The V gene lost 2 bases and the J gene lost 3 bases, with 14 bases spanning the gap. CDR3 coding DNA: TGTGCCAGCAGCTTTACCCCTGGGAGGGACTATGGCTACACCTTC. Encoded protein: CASSFTPGRDYGYTF. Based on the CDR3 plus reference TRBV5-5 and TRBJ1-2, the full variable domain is DAGVTQSPTHLIKTRGQQVTLRCSPISGHKSVSWYQQVLGQGPQFIFQYYEKEERGRGNFPDRFSARQFPNYSSELNVNALLLGDSALYLCASSFTPGRDYGYTFGSGTRLTVV.

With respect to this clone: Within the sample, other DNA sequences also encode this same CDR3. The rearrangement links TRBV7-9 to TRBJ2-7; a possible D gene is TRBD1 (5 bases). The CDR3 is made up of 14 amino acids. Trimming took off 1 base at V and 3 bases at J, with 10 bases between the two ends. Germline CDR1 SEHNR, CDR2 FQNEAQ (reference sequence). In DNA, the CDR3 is TGTGCCAGCAGCTTAGGTCAGGGTTTCTACGAGCAGTACTTC. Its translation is CASSLGQGFYEQYF.

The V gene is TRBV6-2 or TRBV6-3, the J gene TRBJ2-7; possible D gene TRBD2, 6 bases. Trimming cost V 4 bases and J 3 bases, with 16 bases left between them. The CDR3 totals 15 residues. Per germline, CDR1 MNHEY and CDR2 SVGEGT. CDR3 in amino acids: CASSSNFGTVYEQYF. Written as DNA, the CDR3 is TGTGCCAGCAGTTCGAATTTTGGGACTGTCTACGAGCAGTACTTC.

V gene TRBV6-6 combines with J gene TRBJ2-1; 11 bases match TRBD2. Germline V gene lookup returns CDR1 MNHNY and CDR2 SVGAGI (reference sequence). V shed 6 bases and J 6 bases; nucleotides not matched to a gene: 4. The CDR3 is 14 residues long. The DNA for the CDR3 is TGTGCCAGCAGATCTAGCGGGAGGACCAATGAGCAGTTCTTC. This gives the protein CASRSSGRTNEQFF.

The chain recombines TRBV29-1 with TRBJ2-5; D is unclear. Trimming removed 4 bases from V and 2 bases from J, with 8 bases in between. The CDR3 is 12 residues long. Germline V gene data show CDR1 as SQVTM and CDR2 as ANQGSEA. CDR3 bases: TGCAGCGTTGGACAAAATCAAGAGACCCAGTACTTC. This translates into CSVGQNQETQYF.

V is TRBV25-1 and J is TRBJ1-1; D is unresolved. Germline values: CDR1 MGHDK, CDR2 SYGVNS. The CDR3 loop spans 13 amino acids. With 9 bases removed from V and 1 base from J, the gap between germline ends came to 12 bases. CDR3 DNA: TGTGCCAGACCATATAAGCCGAACACTGAAGCTTTCTTT. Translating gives CARPYKPNTEAFF.

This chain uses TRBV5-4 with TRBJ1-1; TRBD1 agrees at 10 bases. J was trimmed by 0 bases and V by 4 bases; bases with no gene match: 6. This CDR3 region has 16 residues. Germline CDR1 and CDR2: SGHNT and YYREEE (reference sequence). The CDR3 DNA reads TGTGCCAGCAGCGAGGACAGGGGGGCCATGAACACTGAAGCTTTCTTT. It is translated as CASSEDRGAMNTEAFF.

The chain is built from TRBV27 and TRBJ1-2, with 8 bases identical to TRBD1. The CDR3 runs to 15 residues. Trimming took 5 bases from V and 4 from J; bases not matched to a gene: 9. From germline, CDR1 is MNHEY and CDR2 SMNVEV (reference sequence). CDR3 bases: TGTGCCAGCAGTAGCGCCAGGGGGCGCGGCTATGGCTACACCTTC. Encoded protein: CASSSARGRGYGYTF.

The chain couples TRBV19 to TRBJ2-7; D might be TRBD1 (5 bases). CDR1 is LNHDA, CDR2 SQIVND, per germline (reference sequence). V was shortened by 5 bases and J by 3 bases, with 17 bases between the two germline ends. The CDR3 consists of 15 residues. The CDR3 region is CASSQQVPPGYEQYF. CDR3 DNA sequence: TGTGCCAGTAGTCAACAGGTCCCTCCGGGCTACGAGCAGTACTTC.

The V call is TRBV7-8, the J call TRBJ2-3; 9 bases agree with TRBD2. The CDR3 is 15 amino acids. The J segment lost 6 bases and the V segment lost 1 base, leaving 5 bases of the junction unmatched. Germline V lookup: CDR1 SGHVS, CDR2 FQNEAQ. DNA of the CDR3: TGTGCCAGCAGCTTAGGCGGGAGGGGGATGGATACGCAGTATTTT. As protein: CASSLGGRGMDTQYF.

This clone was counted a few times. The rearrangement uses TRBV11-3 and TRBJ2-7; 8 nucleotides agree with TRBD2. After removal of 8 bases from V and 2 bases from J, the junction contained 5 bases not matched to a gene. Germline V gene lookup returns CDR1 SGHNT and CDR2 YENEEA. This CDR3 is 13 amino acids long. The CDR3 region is CASSGGVTYEQYF. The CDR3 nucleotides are TGTGCCAGCTCCGGGGGGGTCACCTACGAGCAGTACTTC.

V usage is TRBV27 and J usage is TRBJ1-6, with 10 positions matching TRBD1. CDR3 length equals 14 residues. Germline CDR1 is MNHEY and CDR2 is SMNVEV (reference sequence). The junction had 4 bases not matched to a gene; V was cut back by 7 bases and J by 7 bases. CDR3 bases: TGTGCCAGCACCCCGGACAGGGGGAATTCACCCCTCCACTTT. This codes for CASTPDRGNSPLHF.

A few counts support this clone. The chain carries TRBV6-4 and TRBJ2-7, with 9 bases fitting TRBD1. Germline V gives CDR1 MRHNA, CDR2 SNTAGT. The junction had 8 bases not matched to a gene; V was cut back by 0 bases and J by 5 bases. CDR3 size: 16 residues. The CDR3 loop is CASSDSPGTGSHEQYF. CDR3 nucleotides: TGTGCCAGCAGTGACTCGCCCGGGACAGGGTCCCACGAGCAGTACTTC.

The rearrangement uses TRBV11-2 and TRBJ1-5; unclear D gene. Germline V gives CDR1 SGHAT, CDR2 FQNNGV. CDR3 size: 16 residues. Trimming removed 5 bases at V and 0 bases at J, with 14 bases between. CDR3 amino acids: CASSPRTGDSNQPQHF. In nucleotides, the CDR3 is TGTGCCAGCAGCCCCCGGACGGGAGATAGCAATCAGCCCCAGCATTTT.

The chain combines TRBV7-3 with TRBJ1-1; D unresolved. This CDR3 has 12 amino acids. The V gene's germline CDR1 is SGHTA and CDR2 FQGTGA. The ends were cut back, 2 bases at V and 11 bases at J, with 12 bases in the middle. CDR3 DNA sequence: TGTGCCAGCAGCTTAGGGCCCACGCAGGCTTTCTTT. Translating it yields CASSLGPTQAFF.

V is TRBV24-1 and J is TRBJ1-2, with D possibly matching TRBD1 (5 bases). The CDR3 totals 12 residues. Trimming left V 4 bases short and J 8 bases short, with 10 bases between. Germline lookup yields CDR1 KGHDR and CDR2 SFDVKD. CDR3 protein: CATSDRVRGYTF. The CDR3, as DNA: TGTGCCACCAGTGACAGGGTCCGAGGCTACACCTTC.

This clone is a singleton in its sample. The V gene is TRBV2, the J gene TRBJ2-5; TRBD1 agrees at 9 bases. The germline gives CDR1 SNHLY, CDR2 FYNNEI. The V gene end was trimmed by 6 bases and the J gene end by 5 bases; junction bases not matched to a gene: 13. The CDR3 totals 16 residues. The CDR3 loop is CASSSPQQGARETQYF. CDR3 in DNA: TGTGCCAGCAGCAGCCCCCAACAGGGGGCCAGGGAGACCCAGTACTTC.

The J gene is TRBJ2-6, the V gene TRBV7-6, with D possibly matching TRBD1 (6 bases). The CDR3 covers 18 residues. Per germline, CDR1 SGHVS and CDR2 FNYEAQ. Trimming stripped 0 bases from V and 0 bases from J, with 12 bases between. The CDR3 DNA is TGTGCCAGCAGCTTAGCGCCAGGGGCTAACTCTGGGGCCAACGTCCTGACTTTC. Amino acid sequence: CASSLAPGANSGANVLTF.